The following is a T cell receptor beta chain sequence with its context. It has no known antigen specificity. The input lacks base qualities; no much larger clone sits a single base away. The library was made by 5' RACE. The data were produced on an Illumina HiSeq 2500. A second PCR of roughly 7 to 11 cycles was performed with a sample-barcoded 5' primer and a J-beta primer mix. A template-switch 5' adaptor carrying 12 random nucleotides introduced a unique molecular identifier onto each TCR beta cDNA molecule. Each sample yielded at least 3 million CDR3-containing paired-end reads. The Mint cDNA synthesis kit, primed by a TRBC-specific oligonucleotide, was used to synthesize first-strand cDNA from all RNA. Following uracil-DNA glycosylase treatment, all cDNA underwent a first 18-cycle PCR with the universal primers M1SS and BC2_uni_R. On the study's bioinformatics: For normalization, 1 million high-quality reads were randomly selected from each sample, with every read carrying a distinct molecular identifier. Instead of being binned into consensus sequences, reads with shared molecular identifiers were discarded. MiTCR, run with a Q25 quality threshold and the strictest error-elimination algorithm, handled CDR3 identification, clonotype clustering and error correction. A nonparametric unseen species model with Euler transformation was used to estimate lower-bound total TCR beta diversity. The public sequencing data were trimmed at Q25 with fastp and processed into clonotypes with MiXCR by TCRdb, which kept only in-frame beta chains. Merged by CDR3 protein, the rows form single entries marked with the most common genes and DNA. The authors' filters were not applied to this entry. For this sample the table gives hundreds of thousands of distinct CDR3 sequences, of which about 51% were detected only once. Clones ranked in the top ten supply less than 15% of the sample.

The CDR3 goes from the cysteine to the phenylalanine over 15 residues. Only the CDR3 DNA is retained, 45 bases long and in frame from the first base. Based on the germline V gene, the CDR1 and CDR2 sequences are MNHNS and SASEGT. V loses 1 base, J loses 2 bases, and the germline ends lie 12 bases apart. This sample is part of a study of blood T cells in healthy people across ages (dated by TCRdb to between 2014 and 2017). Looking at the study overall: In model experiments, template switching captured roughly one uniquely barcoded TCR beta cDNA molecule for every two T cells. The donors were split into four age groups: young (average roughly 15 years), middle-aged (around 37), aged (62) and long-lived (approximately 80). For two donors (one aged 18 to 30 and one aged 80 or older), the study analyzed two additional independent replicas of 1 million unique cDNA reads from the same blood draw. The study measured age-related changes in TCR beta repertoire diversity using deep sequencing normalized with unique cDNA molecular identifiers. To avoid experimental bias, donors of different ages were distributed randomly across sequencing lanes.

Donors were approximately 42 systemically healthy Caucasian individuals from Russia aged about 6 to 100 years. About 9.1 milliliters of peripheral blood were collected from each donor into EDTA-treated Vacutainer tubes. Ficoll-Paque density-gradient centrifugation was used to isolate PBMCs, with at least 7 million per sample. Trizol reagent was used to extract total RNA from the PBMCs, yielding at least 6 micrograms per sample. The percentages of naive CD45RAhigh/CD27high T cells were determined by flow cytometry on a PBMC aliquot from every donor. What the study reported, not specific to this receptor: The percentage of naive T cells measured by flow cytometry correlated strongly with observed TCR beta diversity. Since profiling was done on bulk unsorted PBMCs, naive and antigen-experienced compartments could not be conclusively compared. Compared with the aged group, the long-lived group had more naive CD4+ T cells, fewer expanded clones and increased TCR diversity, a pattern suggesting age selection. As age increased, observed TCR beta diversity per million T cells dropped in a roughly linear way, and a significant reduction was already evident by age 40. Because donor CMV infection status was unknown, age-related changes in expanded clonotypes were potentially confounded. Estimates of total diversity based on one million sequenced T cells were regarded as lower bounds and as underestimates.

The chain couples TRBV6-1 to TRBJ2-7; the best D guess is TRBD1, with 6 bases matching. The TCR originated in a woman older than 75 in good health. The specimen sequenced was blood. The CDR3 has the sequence CASSEETGTPYEQYF. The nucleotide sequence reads TGTGCCAGCAGTGAAGAAACAGGGACACCCTACGAGCAGTACTTC.